This T cell receptor (beta chain) appears in the sequencing data of a study of T cell repertoires in cytomegalovirus infection (dated by TCRdb to the late 2010s). For the study in its entirety: Peptide stimulations targeted recently identified HLA-C-restricted CMV epitopes, whose presentation resists viral immunomodulation, together with well-studied HLA-B-restricted epitopes. Because public TCR beta signatures pointed to carriage of CMV infection together with the matching HLA type, the HLA type of each donor mattered for the analysis.

The sample's treatment or condition, from its label and the paper: in vitro stimulation with specific CMV peptide epitopes to enrich CMV-specific T cells. The study at large found these results: In both this cohort and an independent cohort of 300 to 450 donors, the cumulative frequency of public TCR beta family members distinguished carriers of CMV infection plus the relevant HLA type. The ex vivo response was dominated by HLA-C-restricted CMV-specific TCR beta clonotypes, and the single most frequent clonotype in two of eight donors was supplied by these HLA-C-restricted clonotypes.

V gives up 6 bases and J gives up 0 bases, and the segment between their germline ends measures 12 bases. Via the germline V gene, CDR1 is MNHGY and CDR2 SAAAGT. There are 14 amino acids in the CDR3, from cysteine to phenylalanine inclusive. This entry keeps only the CDR3 DNA: 42 bases, framed from base 1. Sequenced on an Illumina HiSeq 1500. The public reads were reprocessed in TCRdb via fastp at Q25 and MiXCR, keeping in-frame beta chains. A single entry per CDR3 protein holds the most common genes and DNA from its merged rows. In this sample the table shows 450,000 to 600,000 distinct CDR3 sequences, roughly a third of which occur a single time. 15% to 20% of the sample is taken by the ten largest. Remarks on this clonotype: Its antigen target is currently unknown. Base qualities are missing; no much larger clone stands one base away.

The clonotype comes from a human donor in good health (CMV status not recorded). Some clones in this sample may be carry-over from other donors' samples. The starting material was cultured PBMCs, obtained from culture after CMV antigen stimulation. The chain was built from TRBV6-8 and TRBJ2-7; there is no confident call for the D gene. Here is the DNA: TGTGCCAGCAGGCCGACGGTGAGCTCCTACGAGCAGTACTTC. The encoded protein is CASRPTVSSYEQYF.